A selection of T cell receptor beta chains follows, all from one sample in a study of blood T cell repertoires in COVID-19. Clones were sequenced by immunoSEQ multiplex PCR, and TCRdb holds only the in-frame ones, with some missing. The sample consists of approximately 210,000 clones, roughly 88% of them appearing once. The sequenced sample was PBMCs or T cells enriched from blood (not recorded which). The receptors here all came from a woman aged 45 to 65 with acute COVID-19. Each CDR3 is given with its conserved first and last residue.

cdr3_length	v_call	j_call	cdr3_aa
14	TRBV3-1/TRBV3-2	TRBJ2-2	CASSQQGSTGELFF
17	TRBV27	TRBJ2-2	CASSLEAGGLATGELFF
13	TRBV7-2	TRBJ2-1	CASSTRTSGTAFF
19	TRBV7-9	TRBJ1-2	CASSLATRGQGALSGGYTF
13	TRBV7-2	TRBJ1-2	CASSSSSVGGYTF
16	TRBV4-3	TRBJ1-1	CASSQDAGGLGAEAFF
14	TRBV2	TRBJ1-5	CASSENRGEQPQHF
14	TRBV19	TRBJ2-5	CASSITGTEETQYF
16	TRBV27	TRBJ1-5	CASRGQGAIINQPQHF
19	TRBV2	TRBJ2-2	CASSEGVGLAGGNTGELFF
15	TRBV10-3	TRBJ1-2	CAISGGQGVNYGYTF
19	TRBV7-9	TRBJ2-7	CASSSPAGTGVPREYEQYF
14	TRBV14	TRBJ2-1	CASSRGTSWDEQFF
13	TRBV30	TRBJ1-2	CAWSGQGYYGYTF
14	TRBV7-2	TRBJ2-1	CASSSGTSYNEQFF
13	TRBV6-5	TRBJ1-2	CASSPDKNYGYTF
12	TRBV7-3	TRBJ2-2	CASSYRGGELFF
14	TRBV28	TRBJ1-6	CASKIGGGRFSLHF
13	TRBV29-1	TRBJ2-1	CSAKERTWGEQFF
16	TRBV10-1	TRBJ2-5	CASSESLGEAQETQYF
11	TRBV2	TRBJ2-5	CASTRAETQYF
13	TRBV24-1	TRBJ2-1	CATRGTAGNEQFF
15	TRBV6-5	TRBJ1-2	CASSPRGGANYGYTF
12	TRBV3-1/TRBV3-2	TRBJ2-5	CASSVEWETQYF
18	TRBV3-1/TRBV3-2	TRBJ2-3	CASSHSPGTSGSADTQYF
12	TRBV29-1	TRBJ1-1	CSFYRADTEAFF
15	TRBV27	TRBJ2-1	CASSLDTVPYNEQFF
15	TRBV6-1	TRBJ2-3	CASSEETSGGDTQYF
13	TRBV5-4	TRBJ2-3	CASRTGTSGMRYF
16	TRBV5-8	TRBJ2-3	CASTLAGGWNTDTQYF
15	TRBV19	TRBJ2-7	CASSMMWEGRYEQYF
15	TRBV5-5	TRBJ2-1	CASSLGDFSYNEQFF
14	TRBV12-1	TRBJ2-2	CASSFPRESGELFF
13	TRBV6-2/TRBV6-3	TRBJ1-2	CASSWGQLMGYTF
15	TRBV7-3	TRBJ2-7	CASSLGAGLSYEQYF
16	TRBV11-2	TRBJ1-1	CASSYSSGTGNTEAFF
13	TRBV7-2	TRBJ1-1	CASSSGKNTEAFF
15	TRBV30	TRBJ2-7	CAWSVMGAGLYEQYF
16	TRBV6-1	TRBJ1-5	CASSEEAGYSNQPQHF
14	TRBV28	TRBJ1-5	CASSQGGSNQPQHF
14	TRBV18	TRBJ1-4	CASSPTTGWEKLFF
17	TRBV27	TRBJ2-1	CASKGKVGLAFYNEQFF
14	TRBV28	TRBJ2-7	CATTGGGRTYEQYF
14	TRBV7-9	TRBJ2-5	CASSLATGKETQYF
15	TRBV7-2	TRBJ1-5	CASTEAGTGNQPQHF
15	TRBV7-3	TRBJ2-3	CASSERFSGTDTQYF
15	TRBV5-1	TRBJ2-5	CASSLIPGTQETQYF
19	TRBV7-3	TRBJ2-6	CASSLMARTVYSGANVLTF
13	TRBV18	TRBJ2-5	CASSPRTQETQYF
14	TRBV28	TRBJ1-5	CASSPDRLYQPQHF
13	TRBV18	TRBJ2-1	CASSLGVGDEQFF
13	TRBV6-5	TRBJ1-1	CASRQGLNTEAFF
14	TRBV28	TRBJ1-4	CASSLDRGYEKLFF
17	TRBV27	TRBJ2-1	CASSFLYSQREHNEQFF
12	TRBV3-1/TRBV3-2	TRBJ2-1	CASSRGTTALFF
15	TRBV7-9	TRBJ1-1	CASSFAQGRNTEAFF
15	TRBV7-8	TRBJ1-6	CASSTQGLNNSPLHF
11	TRBV7-9	TRBJ1-2	CASLGGNGYTF